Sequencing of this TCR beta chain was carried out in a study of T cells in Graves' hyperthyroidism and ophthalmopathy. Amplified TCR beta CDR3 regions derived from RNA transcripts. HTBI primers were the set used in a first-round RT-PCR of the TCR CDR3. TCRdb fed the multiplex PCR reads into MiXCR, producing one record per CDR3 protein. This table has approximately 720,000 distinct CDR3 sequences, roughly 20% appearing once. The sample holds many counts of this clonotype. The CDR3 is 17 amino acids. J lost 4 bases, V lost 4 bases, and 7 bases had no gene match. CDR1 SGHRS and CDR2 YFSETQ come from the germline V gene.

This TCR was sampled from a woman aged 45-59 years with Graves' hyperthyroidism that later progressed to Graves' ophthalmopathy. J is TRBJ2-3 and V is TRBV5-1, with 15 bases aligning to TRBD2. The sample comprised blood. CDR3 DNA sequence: TGCGCCAGCAGCCCCGGGACTAGCGGGGGGTTCGCAGATACGCAGTATTTT. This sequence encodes CASSPGTSGGFADTQYF.